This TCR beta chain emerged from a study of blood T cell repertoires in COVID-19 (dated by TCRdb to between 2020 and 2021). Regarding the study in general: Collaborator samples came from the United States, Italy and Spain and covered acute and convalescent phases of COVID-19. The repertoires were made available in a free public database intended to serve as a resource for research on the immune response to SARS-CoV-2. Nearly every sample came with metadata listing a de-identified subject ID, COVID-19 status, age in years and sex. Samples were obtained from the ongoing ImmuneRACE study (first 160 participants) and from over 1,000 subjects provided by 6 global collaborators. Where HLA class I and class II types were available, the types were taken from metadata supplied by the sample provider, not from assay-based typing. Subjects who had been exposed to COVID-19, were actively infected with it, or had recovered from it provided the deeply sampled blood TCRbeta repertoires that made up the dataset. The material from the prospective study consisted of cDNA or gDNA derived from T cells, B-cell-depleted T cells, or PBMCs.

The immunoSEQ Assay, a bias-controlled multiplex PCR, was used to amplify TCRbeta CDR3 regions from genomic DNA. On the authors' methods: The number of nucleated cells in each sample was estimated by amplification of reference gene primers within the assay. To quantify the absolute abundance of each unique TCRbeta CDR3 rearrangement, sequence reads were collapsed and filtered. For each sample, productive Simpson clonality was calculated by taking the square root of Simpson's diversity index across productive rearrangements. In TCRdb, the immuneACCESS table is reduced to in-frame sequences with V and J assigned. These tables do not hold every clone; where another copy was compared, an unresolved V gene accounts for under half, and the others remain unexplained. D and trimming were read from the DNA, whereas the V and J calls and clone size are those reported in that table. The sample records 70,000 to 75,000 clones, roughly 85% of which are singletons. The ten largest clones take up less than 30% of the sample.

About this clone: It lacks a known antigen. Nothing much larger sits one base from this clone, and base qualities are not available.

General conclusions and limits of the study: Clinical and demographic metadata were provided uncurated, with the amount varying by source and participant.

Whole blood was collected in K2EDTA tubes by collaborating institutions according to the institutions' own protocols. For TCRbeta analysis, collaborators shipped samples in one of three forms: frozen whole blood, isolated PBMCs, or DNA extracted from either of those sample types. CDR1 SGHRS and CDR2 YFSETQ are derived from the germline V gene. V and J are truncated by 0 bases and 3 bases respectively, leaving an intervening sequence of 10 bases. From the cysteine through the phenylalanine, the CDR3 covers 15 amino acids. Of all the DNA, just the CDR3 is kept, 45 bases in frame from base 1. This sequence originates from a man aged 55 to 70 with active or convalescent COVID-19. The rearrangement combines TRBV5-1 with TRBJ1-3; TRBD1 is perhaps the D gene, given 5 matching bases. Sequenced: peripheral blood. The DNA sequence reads TGCGCCAGCAGCTTGGAGTCAGGGATTGGAAACACCATATATTTT. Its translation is CASSLESGIGNTIYF.